This T cell receptor beta chain was sequenced during a study of tissue T cells after allogeneic stem cell transplantation (dated by TCRdb to 2022 to 2024). General notes on the study: Over a roughly 3-year period, several adult allo-HCT recipients with steroid-refractory GVHD were prospectively enrolled in a research-autopsy study. Gastrointestinal GVHD was present in all GVHD patients, each of whom received several lines of GVHD-directed therapy, and several of these patients also had skin involvement. For viably preserved blood and marrow, CD3+ T cells were flow-sorted when cell numbers allowed; smaller samples underwent direct DNA extraction. The human arm was a prospective observational study without blinding or randomization. A few GVHD patients had pre-transplant PBMCs available, and those PBMCs were of recipient origin. Grafts from donors were received by all GVHD patients, with four grafts being unmodified and three being CD34-selected to deplete T cells. The study profiled TCR beta repertoires in many tissues obtained from research autopsies of patients with and without GVHD, and also in mouse models of GVHD.

From the germline V gene, CDR1 is SGHTS and CDR2 is YDEGEE. V and J are trimmed by 1 base and 8 bases, and the gene matches miss 11 bases of the junction. Taken from cysteine to phenylalanine, the CDR3 has 17 residues. Only CDR3 DNA remains: 51 bases, in frame from the first base. With respect to this clone: The antigen it binds to is not known. Base-call qualities are not available, and no considerably larger clone is one nucleotide away.

Read against the paper, the sample's time point label means: recipient (host-origin) PBMCs collected before allo-HCT. General study outcomes and caveats: Within patients, how anatomically similar the tissues were was a key factor in shaping TCR repertoire composition, regardless of disease or transplant status. The patient cohort was small and varied clinically, and sampling depth was recognized as a limitation. Only a few T cell clones appeared in more than one patient, yet motif-based clustering showed tissue-specific repertoire signatures that were shared between patients. Which tissue TCRs were alloreactive or antigen-specific was not determined in the study, and some of the clones might have been host cells that persisted. In both patients and mice, T cells from blood and spleen covered only a limited part of the TCR repertoire found in tissues.

Libraries came from the immunoSEQ multiplex PCR assay. TCRbeta CDR3 sequencing was performed at survey depth by Adaptive Biotechnologies, and CDR3 sequences, V/J genes, productive frequency and template counts were reported. Amplification of TCR beta CDR3 regions started from genomic DNA instead of RNA. In the authors' own workflow: Jensen-Shannon divergence served to quantify pairwise repertoire overlap between tissues, with 0 meaning identical and 1 meaning complete divergence. Tissues were clustered by single-linkage agglomerative hierarchical clustering of pairwise JSD values, and the clustering results were displayed as dendrograms. GLIPH2 was run on all patient samples with simulation_depth 1000, kmer_min_depth 3 and cdr3_length_cutoff 8, and groups with more than two unique CDR3s were retained. In a standardized tissue-overlap score, Jaccard GLIPH-group overlap across patients was extrapolated to a standard repertoire size of 1000 clones. Linear mixed-effect models, with tissue included as a fixed effect and individual included as a random effect, were used to assess associations of diversity with clinical or experimental variables. Held by TCRdb, this immuneACCESS table contains in-frame sequences only and omits some clones. Under half of the omission traces to an unresolved V gene where checked; the cause of the rest is unknown. The DNA gave D and trimming, while V, J and clone size come from that table. This sample is represented by some 45,000 clones; roughly 92% of them were singletons. Together, the top ten hold roughly 3.8% of the sample.

The material was blood, obtained before transplantation. The sequence came from a woman aged 35-75 years who later had graft-versus-host disease after an allogeneic stem cell transplant. The chain links TRBV5-8 with TRBJ2-1; 11 of the junction bases match TRBD2. The base sequence is TGTGCCAGCAGCTTGCGGGGACTAGCGGTCGGAGACGATGAGCAGTTCTTC. Translated, it reads CASSLRGLAVGDDEQFF.